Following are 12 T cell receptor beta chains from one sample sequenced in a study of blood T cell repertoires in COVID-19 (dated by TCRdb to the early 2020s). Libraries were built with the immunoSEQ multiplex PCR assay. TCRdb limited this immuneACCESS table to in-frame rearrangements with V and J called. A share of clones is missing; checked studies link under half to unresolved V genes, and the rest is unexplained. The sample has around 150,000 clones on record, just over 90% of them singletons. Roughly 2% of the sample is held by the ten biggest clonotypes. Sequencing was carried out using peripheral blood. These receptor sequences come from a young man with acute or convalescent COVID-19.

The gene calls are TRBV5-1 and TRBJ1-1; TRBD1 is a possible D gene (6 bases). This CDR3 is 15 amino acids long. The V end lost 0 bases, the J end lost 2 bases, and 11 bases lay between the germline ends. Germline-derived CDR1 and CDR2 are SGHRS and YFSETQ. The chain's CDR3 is CASSLAAGVNTEAFF. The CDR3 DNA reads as TGCGCCAGCAGCTTGGCAGCAGGGGTCAACACTGAAGCTTTCTTT.

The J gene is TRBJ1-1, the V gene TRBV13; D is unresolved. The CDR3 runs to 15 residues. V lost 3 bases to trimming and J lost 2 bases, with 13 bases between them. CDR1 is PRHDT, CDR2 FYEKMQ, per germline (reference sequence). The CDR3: CASSLEPSGNTEAFF. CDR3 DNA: TGTGCCAGCAGCTTGGAGCCCTCGGGAAACACTGAAGCTTTCTTT.

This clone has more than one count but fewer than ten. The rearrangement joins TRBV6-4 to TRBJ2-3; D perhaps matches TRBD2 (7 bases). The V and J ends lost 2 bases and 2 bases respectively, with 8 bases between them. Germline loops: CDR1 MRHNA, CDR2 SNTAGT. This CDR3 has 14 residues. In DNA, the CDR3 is TGTGCCAGCAGTGACGGGGGGGCCACAGATACGCAGTATTTT. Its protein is CASSDGGATDTQYF.

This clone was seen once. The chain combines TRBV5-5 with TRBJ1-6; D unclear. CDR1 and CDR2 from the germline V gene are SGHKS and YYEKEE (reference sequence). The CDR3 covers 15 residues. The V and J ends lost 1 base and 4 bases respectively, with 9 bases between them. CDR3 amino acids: CASSLRVTYNSPLHF. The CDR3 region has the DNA TGTGCCAGCAGCTTGCGGGTCACTTATAATTCACCCCTCCACTTT.

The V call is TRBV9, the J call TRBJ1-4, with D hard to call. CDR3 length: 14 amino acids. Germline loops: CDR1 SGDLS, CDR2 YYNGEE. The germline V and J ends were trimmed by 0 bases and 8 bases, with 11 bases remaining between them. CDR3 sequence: CASSVGSGQEKLFF. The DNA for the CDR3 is TGTGCCAGCAGCGTAGGGAGTGGTCAAGAAAAACTGTTTTTT.

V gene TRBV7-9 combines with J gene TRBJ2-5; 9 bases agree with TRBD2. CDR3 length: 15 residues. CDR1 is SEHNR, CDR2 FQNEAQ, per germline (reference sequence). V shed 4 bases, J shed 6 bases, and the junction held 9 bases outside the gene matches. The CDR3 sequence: CASSSSGILKKTQYF. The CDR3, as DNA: TGTGCCAGCAGCTCTAGCGGGATCCTTAAAAAGACCCAGTACTTC.

CDR3 coding DNA: TGTGCCACCAGTGATGCGTCTAGCGGGAGGGGTCAGTACTTC. It specifies CATSDASSGRGQYF. The chain carries TRBV24-1 and TRBJ2-5; 12 nucleotides line up with TRBD2. The junction had 6 bases not matched to a gene; V was cut back by 3 bases and J by 11 bases. CDR3 length: 14 residues. The germline gives CDR1 KGHDR, CDR2 SFDVKD.

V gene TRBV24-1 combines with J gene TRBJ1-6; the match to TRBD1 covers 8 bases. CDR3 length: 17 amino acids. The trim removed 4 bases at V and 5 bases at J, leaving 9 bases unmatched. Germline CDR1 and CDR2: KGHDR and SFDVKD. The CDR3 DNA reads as TGTGCCACCAGTGACCCAGACAGGGGCGGGCATAATTCACCCCTCCACTTT. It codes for CATSDPDRGGHNSPLHF.

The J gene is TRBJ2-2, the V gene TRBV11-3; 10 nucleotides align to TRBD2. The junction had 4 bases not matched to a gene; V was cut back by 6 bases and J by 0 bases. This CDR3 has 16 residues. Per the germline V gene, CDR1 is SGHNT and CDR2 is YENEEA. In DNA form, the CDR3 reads TGTGCCAGCAGGGAAACTAGCGGGACGAACACCGGGGAGCTGTTTTTT. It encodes CASRETSGTNTGELFF.

Here the CDR3 reads CASSLGGGHNQPQHF. As DNA, the CDR3 is TGTGCCAGCAGCTTAGGGGGGGGCCATAATCAGCCCCAGCATTTT. This rearrangement joins TRBV7-6 to TRBJ1-5, with a tentative D call TRBD1 (6 bases). The CDR3 has 15 residues. Trimming took 1 base from V and 4 from J, leaving 11 bases between them. Germline V lookup: CDR1 SGHVS, CDR2 FNYEAQ. Based on the CDR3 plus reference TRBV7-6 and TRBJ1-5, the full variable domain is GAGVSQSPRYKVTKRGQDVALRCDPISGHVSLYWYRQALGQGPEFLTYFNYEAQQDKSGLPNDRFSAERPEGSISTLTIQRTEQRDSAMYRCASSLGGGHNQPQHFGDGTRLSIL.

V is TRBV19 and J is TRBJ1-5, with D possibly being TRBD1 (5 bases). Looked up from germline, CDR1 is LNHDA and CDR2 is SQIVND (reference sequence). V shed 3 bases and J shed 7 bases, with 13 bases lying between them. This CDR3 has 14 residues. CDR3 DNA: TGTGCCAGTAGTATTTGGCAGGGTGGACAGCCCCAGCATTTT. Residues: CASSIWQGGQPQHF.

The DNA of the CDR3 is TGTGCCACCCATCGCGGGGGGGTCTGCAATCAGCCCCAGCATTTT. Translating it yields CATHRGGVCNQPQHF. This chain connects TRBV24-1 to TRBJ1-5; D may be TRBD1 (5 bases). Trimming removed 9 bases from V and 2 bases from J, with 16 bases in between. The CDR3 spans 15 residues. Germline CDR1 is KGHDR and CDR2 is SFDVKD.